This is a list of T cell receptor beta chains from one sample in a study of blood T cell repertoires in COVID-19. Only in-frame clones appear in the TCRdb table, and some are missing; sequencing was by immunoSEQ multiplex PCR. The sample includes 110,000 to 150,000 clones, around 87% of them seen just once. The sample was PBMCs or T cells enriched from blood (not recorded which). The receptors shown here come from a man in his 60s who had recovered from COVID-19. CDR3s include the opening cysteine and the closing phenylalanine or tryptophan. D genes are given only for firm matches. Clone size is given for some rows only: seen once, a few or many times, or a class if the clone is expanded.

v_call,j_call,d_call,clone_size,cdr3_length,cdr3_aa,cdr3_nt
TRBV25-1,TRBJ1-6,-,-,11,CASSEYLTLHF,TGTGCCAGCAGTGAATACTTAACCCTCCACTTT
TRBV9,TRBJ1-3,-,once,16,CASSPGQITSGNTIYF,TGTGCCAGCAGCCCAGGACAGATTACCTCTGGAAACACCATATATTTT
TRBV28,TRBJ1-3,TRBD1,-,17,CASSLIGTGSSGNTIYF,TGTGCCAGCAGTTTAATCGGGACAGGTTCCTCTGGAAACACCATATATTTT
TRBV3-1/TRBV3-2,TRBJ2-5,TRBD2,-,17,CASSPSGGRFKEETQYF,TGTGCCAGCAGCCCTAGCGGGGGGAGATTTAAGGAAGAGACCCAGTACTTC
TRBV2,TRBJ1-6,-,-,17,CASSEDGGWQVYSPLHF,TGTGCCAGCAGTGAAGACGGGGGGTGGCAGGTCTATTCACCCCTCCACTTT
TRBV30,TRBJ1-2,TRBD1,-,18,CAWSGGAGQGVLIYGYTF,TGTGCCTGGAGTGGGGGTGCGGGACAGGGGGTTTTGATCTATGGCTACACCTTC
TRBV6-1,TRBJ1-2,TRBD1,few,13,CASSDRGRFGYTF,TGTGCCAGCAGTGATAGGGGGCGCTTCGGCTACACCTTC
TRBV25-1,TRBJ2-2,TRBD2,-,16,CASTGLAGSGTGELFF,TGTGCCAGCACGGGACTAGCGGGGAGCGGCACCGGGGAGCTGTTTTTT
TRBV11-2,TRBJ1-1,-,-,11,CASTPQRSVFF,TGTGCCAGCACCCCCCAACGCTCGGTTTTCTTT
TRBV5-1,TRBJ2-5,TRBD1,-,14,CASSLGGLQETQYF,TGCGCCAGCAGCTTAGGGGGCCTCCAAGAGACCCAGTACTTC
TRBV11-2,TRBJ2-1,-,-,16,CASSLWFASSYNEQFF,TGTGCCAGCAGCTTATGGTTCGCCAGCTCCTACAATGAGCAGTTCTTC
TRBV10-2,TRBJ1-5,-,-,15,CASRPDMHLNQPQHF,TGCGCCAGCAGACCCGACATGCACCTCAATCAGCCCCAGCATTTT
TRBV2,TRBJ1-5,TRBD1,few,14,CASSRQGGGQPQHF,TGTGCCAGCAGCCGACAGGGCGGAGGTCAGCCCCAGCATTTT
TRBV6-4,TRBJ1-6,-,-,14,CASSDYPGASPLHF,TGTGCCAGCAGTGACTACCCGGGAGCTTCACCCCTCCACTTT
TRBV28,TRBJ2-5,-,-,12,CASRTPGETQYF,TGTGCCAGCCGAACCCCAGGCGAGACCCAGTACTTC
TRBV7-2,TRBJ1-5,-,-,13,CASSPQRNQPQHF,TGTGCCAGCAGCCCCCAGAGGAATCAGCCCCAGCATTTT
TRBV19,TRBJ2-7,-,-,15,CASSTTGSLSYEQYF,TGTGCCAGTAGTACCACAGGGTCCCTCTCCTACGAGCAGTACTTC
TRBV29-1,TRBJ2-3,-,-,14,CSVGIRSGTDTQYF,TGCAGCGTTGGGATCAGGTCCGGCACAGATACGCAGTATTTT
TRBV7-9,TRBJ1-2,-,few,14,CASSLEQNDYGYTF,TGTGCCAGCAGCTTAGAACAGAACGACTATGGCTACACCTTC
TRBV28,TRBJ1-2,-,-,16,CASREPDATRGYGYTF,TGTGCCAGCAGAGAACCGGACGCCACCCGGGGCTATGGCTACACCTTC
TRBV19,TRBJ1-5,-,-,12,CASSIPRQPQHF,TGTGCCAGTAGTATCCCTAGACAGCCCCAGCATTTT
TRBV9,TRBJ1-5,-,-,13,CASSVAPGQPQHF,TGTGCCAGCAGCGTAGCTCCGGGACAGCCCCAGCATTTT
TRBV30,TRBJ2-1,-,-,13,CAWARGSYNEQFF,TGTGCCTGGGCAAGGGGCTCCTACAATGAGCAGTTCTTC
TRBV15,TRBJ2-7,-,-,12,CATSGGGYEQYF,TGTGCCACCAGCGGCGGAGGGTACGAGCAGTACTTC
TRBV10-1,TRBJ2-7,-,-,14,CASSESGSTYEQYF,TGCGCCAGCAGTGAGTCCGGGTCAACCTACGAGCAGTACTTC
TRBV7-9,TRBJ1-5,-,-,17,CASSLGSTATGNQPQHF,TGTGCCAGCAGCTTGGGGTCGACAGCCACTGGGAATCAGCCCCAGCATTTT
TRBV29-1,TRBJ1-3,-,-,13,CSVGANSGNTIYF,TGCAGCGTTGGGGCAAACTCTGGAAACACCATATATTTT
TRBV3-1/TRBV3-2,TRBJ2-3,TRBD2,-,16,CASSHLGGSSADTQYF,TGTGCCAGCAGCCACCTTGGCGGGAGCTCCGCAGATACGCAGTATTTT
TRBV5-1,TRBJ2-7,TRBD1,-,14,CASSLNRGAYEQYF,TGCGCCAGCAGCTTGAACAGGGGGGCCTACGAGCAGTACTTC
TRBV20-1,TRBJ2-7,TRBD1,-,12,CSASGTGFEQYF,TGCAGTGCTAGTGGGACAGGGTTCGAGCAGTACTTC
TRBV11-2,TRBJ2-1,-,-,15,CASSLGSPLYNEQFF,TGTGCCAGCAGTCTAGGGAGCCCCCTCTACAATGAGCAGTTCTTC
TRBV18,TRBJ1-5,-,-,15,CASSPTRVRNQPQHF,TGTGCCAGCTCACCGACGCGGGTGCGCAATCAGCCCCAGCATTTT
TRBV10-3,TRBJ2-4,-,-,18,CAISESTGPLVGKNIQYF,TGTGCCATCAGTGAGTCGACAGGTCCTTTAGTCGGCAAAAACATTCAGTACTTC
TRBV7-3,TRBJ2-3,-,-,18,CASSLTSPSVTSTDTQYF,TGTGCCAGCAGCTTAACGTCGCCTAGCGTTACTAGCACAGATACGCAGTATTTT
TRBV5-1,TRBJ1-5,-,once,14,CASSLVPGNQPQHF,TGCGCCAGCAGCTTGGTTCCGGGGAATCAGCCCCAGCATTTT
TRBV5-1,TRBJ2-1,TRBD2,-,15,CASSIGTSGGIEQFF,TGCGCCAGCAGCATAGGGACTAGCGGGGGGATTGAGCAGTTCTTC
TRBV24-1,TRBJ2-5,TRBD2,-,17,CATSDFGAGGAAETQYF,TGTGCCACCAGTGATTTTGGAGCGGGGGGGGCGGCTGAGACCCAGTACTTC
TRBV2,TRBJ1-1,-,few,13,CASSLGQNTEAFF,TGTGCCAGCAGTCTGGGACAGAACACTGAAGCTTTCTTT
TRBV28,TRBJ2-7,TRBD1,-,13,CASSLEGAYEQYF,TGTGCCAGCAGTTTAGAGGGGGCTTACGAGCAGTACTTC
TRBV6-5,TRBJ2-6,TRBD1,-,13,CATGFSGANVLTF,TGTGCGACAGGGTTTTCCGGGGCCAACGTCCTGACTTTC
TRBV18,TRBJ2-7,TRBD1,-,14,CASSKGQGPYEQYF,TGTGCCAGCTCAAAGGGACAGGGACCCTACGAGCAGTACTTC
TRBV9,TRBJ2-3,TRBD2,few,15,CASSVAGGPLDTQYF,TGTGCCAGCAGCGTAGCGGGAGGGCCATTAGATACGCAGTATTTT
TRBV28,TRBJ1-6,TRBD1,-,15,CASSELGQGDSPLHF,TGTGCCAGCAGTGAACTTGGACAGGGGGATTCACCCCTCCACTTT
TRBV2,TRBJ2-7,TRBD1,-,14,CASRIDRGYYEQYF,TGTGCCAGCAGGATTGACAGGGGGTATTACGAGCAGTACTTC
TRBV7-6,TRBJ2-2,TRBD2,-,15,CASSSTSGRSGELFF,TGTGCCAGCAGCTCAACTAGCGGGAGGTCCGGGGAGCTGTTTTTT